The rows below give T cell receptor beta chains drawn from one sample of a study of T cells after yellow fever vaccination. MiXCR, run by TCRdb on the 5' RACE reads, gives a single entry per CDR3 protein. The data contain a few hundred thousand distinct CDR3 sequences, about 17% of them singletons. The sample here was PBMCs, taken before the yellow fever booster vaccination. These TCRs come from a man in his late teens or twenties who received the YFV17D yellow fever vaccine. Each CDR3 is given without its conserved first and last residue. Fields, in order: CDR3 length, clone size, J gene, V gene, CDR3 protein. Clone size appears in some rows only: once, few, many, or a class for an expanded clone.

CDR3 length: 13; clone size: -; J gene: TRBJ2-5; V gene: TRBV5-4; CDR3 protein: ASSSLGGAEETQY
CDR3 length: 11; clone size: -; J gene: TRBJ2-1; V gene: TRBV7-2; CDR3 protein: ASSSRDSGEQF
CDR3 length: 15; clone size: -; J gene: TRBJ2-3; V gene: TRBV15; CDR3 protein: ATSMPQGAVGTDTQY
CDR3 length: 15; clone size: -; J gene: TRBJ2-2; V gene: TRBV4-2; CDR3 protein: ASSPGQRGLNTGELF
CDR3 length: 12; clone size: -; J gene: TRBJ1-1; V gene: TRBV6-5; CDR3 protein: ASRYGTGNTEAF
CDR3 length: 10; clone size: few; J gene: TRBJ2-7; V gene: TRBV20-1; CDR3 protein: SAPDRAYEQY
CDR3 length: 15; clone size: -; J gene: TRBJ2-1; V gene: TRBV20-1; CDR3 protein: SAGTSGGANSYNEQF
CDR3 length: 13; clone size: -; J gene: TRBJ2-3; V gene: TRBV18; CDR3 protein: ASSTTSVSTDTQY
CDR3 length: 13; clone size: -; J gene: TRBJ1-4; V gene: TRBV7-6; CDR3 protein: ASRAVQGPNEKLF
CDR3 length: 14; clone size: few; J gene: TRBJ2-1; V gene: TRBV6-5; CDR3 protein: ASSYQQGSSYNEQF
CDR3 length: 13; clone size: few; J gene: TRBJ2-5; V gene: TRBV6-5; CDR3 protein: ASSSLRDREETQY
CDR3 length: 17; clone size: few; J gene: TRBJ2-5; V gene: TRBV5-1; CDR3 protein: ASSLAYDPRLAGGETQY
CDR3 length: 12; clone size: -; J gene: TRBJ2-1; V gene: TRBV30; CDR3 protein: AWSRLAGDNEQF
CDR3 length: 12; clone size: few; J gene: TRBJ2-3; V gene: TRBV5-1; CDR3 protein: ASRPGLASDTQY
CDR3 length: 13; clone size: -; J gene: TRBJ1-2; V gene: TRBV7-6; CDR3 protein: ASSLRGGNDYGYT
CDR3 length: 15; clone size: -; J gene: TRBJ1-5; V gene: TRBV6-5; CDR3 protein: ASSYSSSRGNNQPQH
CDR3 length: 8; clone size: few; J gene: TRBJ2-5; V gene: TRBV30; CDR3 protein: AWRRETQY
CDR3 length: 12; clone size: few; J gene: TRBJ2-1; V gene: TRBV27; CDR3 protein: ASSPTSGYNEQF
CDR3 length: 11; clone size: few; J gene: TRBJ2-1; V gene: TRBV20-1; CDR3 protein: SATSGGYNEQF
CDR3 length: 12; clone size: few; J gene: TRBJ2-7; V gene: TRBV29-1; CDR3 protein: SVEDRDRGSEQY
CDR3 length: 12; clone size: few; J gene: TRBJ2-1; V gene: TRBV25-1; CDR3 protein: ASGEDNSYNEQF
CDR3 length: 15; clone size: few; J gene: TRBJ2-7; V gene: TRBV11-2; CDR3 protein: ASSLTPGIPVSYEQY
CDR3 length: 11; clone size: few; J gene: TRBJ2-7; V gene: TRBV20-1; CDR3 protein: SASKGLLGEQY
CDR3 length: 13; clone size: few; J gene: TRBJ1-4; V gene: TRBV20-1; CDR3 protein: SARDLGTDYEKLF
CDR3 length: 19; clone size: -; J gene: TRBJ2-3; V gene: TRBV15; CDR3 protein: ATSRDRTQGARAGGGDTQY
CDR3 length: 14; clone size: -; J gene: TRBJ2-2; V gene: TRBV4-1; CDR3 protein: ASSQRPGQGTGELF
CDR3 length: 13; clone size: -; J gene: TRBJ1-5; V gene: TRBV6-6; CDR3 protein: ASSPAQGRDQPQH
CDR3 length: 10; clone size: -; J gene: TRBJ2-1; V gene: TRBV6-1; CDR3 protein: ASSETVYEQF
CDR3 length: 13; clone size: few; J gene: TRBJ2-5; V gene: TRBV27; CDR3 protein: ASSSWTVSQETQY
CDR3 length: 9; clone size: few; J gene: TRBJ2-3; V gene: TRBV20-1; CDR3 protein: SAKNGGTQY
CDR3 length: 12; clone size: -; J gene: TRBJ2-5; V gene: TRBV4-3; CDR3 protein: ASSHGTGEETQY
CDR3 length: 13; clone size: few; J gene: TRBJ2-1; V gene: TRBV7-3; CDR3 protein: ASSFSGGGNNEQF
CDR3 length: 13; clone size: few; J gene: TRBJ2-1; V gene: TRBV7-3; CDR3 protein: ASSLNGGSYNEQF